The clone carrying this T cell receptor (beta chain) was observed a handful of times. At the DNA level, this CDR3 is encoded by other sequences in the same sample as well. These data originate in a study of blood T cell repertoires in COVID-19. At the level of the study: Material from acute and convalescent COVID-19 was sourced from the United States, Italy and Spain. Sources were T cells, B-cell-depleted T cells, or PBMCs; the material itself was cDNA or gDNA.

The germline V gene has CDR1 MDHEN and CDR2 SYDVKM. The ends were cut back, 8 bases at V and 4 bases at J, with 11 bases in the middle. CDR3 length: 13 residues. Original methodology: Amplification of reference gene primers was used by the study to estimate nucleated cell counts. The protocol was immunoSEQ multiplex PCR, while the TCRdb copy is restricted to in-frame clones and leaves out a portion. V and J calls plus clone size are reproduced from that table; the DNA served to infer D and trimming. The sample lists fewer than 150,000 clones, roughly 80% occurring once. The material sequenced was peripheral blood. The receptor's source is a woman of 80 years or more in a cohort sampled during active or convalescent COVID-19. The V gene is TRBV28, the J gene TRBJ1-4, with no clear D. The CDR3, as DNA: TGTGCCAGCCTTGGAGGGAGTAATGAAAAACTGTTTTTT. Translated, it gives CASLGGSNEKLFF.